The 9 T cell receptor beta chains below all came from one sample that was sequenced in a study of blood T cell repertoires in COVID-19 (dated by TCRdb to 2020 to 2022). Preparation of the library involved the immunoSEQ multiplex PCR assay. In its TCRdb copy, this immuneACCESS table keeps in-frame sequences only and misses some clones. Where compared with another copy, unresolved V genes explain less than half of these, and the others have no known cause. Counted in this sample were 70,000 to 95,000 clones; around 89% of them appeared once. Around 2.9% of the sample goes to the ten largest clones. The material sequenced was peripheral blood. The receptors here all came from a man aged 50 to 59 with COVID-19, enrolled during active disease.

CDR3 amino acids: CASSESRNTEAFF. CDR3 DNA sequence: TGTGCCAGCAGTGAGAGCCGGAACACTGAAGCTTTCTTT. V gene TRBV6-1 combines with J gene TRBJ1-1; the D is unclear. The V end was cut by 3 bases, the J end by 1 base, with 6 bases between. In germline, CDR1 is MNHNS, CDR2 SASEGT. The CDR3 contains 13 residues.

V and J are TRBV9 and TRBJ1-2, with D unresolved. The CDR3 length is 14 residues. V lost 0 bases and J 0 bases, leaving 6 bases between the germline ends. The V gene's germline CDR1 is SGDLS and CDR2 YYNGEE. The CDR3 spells CASSVAATNYGYTF. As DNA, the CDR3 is TGTGCCAGCAGCGTAGCAGCGACTAACTATGGCTACACCTTC.

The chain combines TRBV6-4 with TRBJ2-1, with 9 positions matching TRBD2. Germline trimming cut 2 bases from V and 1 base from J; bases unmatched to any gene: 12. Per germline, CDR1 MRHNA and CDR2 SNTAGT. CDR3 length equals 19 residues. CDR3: CASSDGPGASGVSYNEQFF. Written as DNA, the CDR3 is TGTGCCAGCAGTGACGGCCCCGGGGCTAGCGGGGTTTCCTACAATGAGCAGTTCTTC.

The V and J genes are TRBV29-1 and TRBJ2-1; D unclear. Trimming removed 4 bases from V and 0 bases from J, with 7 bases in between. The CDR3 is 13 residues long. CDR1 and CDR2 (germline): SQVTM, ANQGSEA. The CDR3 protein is CSVVRSSYNEQFF. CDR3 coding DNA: TGCAGCGTTGTAAGGAGCTCCTACAATGAGCAGTTCTTC.

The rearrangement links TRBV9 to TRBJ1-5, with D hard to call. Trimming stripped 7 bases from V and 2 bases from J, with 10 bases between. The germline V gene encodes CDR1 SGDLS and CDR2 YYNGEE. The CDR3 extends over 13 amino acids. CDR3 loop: CASPVPGNQPQHF. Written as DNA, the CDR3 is TGTGCCAGCCCCGTTCCGGGCAATCAGCCCCAGCATTTT.

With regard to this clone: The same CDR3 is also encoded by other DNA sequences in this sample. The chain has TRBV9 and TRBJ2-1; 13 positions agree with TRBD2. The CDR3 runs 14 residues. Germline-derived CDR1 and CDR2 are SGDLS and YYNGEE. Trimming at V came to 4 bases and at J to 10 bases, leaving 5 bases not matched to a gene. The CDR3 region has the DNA TGTGCCAGCAGCCCCCGGACTAGCGGGGGCGAGCAGTTCTTC. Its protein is CASSPRTSGGEQFF. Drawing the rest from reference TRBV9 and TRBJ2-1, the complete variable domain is DSGVTQTPKHLITATGQRVTLRCSPRSGDLSVYWYQQSLDQGLQFLIQYYNGEERAKGNILERFSAQQFPDLHSELNLSSLELGDSALYFCASSPRTSGGEQFFGPGTRLTVL.

CDR3 bases: TGCGCCAGCAGCTTGGCCCATAGCCCCGGGGAGCTGTTTTTT. It codes for CASSLAHSPGELFF. The chain uses TRBV5-1 and TRBJ2-2; D call uncertain. This CDR3 comprises 14 residues. Per the germline V gene, CDR1 is SGHRS and CDR2 is YFSETQ. V gave up 0 bases and J gave up 6 bases, with 9 bases separating them. The variable domain in full, completed from reference TRBV5-1 and TRBJ2-2, reads KAGVTQTPRYLIKTRGQQVTLSCSPISGHRSVSWYQQTPGQGLQFLFEYFSETQRNKGNFPGRFSGRQFSNSRSEMNVSTLELGDSALYLCASSLAHSPGELFFGEGSRLTVL.

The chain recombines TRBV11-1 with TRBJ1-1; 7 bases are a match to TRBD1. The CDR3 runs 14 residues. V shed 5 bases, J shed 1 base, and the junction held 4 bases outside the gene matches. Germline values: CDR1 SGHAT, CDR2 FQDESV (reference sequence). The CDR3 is CASSPWTGNTEAFF. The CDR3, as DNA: TGTGCCAGCAGCCCCTGGACAGGGAACACTGAAGCTTTCTTT.

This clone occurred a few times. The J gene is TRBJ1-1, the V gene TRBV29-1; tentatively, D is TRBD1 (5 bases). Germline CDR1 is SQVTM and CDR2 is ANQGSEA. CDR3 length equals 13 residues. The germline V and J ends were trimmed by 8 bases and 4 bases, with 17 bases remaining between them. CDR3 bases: TGCAGCCCTGCGTCCAGGGTTTGCACTGAAGCTTTCTTT. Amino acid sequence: CSPASRVCTEAFF.